This is a list of T cell receptor beta chains from one sample in a study of identical twins. In TCRdb, the 5' RACE reads were re-called with MiXCR into one record per CDR3 protein. The data show about 520,000 distinct CDR3 sequences, 22% seen once. These same records also appear under a second study, on T cells expressing NK-cell markers.

Material: CD4+ T cells sorted from blood. These receptors all stem from a woman under 30 in good health. Each CDR3 is given without its conserved first and last residue.

cdr3_aa	v_call	j_call
SAREVNTEAF	TRBV20-1	TRBJ1-1
ASSYSSGAYNEQF	TRBV6-5	TRBJ2-1
ASRDENTEAF	TRBV27	TRBJ1-1
ASSQDGRTSGVNTDTQY	TRBV14	TRBJ2-3
ASITQTSGSCTGELF	TRBV6-8	TRBJ2-2
ASSWTSGSNAYEQY	TRBV7-2	TRBJ2-7
ASSYEGLEQY	TRBV6-6	TRBJ2-7
ASSQVPGGEETQY	TRBV4-3	TRBJ2-5
ASSVERGLSTDTQY	TRBV9	TRBJ2-3
ASSLGLAGVLSYEQY	TRBV5-1	TRBJ2-7
ASRPRGQGDNQPQH	TRBV6-1	TRBJ1-5
SARRTGKGPDTQY	TRBV20-1	TRBJ2-3
ATRREADTQY	TRBV7-2	TRBJ2-3
ASSLTTSSYEQY	TRBV7-2	TRBJ2-7
ASSLEGGFGGDEQF	TRBV7-9	TRBJ2-1
ASKGGYAGGLYEQY	TRBV6-1	TRBJ2-7
SVEPDRGYGNQPQH	TRBV29-1	TRBJ1-5
ASSPRGRANTEAF	TRBV6-1	TRBJ1-1
ASSFGDLRDEQF	TRBV12-3/TRBV12-4	TRBJ2-1
SALGGHNEQF	TRBV20-1	TRBJ2-1
ASRGTWEQY	TRBV6-2/TRBV6-3	TRBJ2-7
ASSLAGQGALKEQY	TRBV5-5	TRBJ2-7
AISESMGKGTRSHEQF	TRBV10-3	TRBJ2-1
ASRMSGTVVYEQY	TRBV5-1	TRBJ2-7
ASRTERTDTQY	TRBV12-5	TRBJ2-3
ASSLLGGRGTDTQY	TRBV7-2	TRBJ2-3
SARDRTAASYNEQF	TRBV20-1	TRBJ2-1
ASSLREGAGDGYT	TRBV12-3/TRBV12-4	TRBJ1-2
SARDRTSSKF	TRBV20-1	TRBJ2-1
SAQKARETQY	TRBV20-1	TRBJ2-5
ASSATLTSLDEQF	TRBV5-6	TRBJ2-1
ASSLTGQGQH	TRBV18	TRBJ1-5
ASSFGTGGYNEQF	TRBV12-3/TRBV12-4	TRBJ2-1
SADTPSTDTQY	TRBV20-1	TRBJ2-3
ASSWQRSDEAF	TRBV7-2	TRBJ1-1
ASSVLAGTGELF	TRBV10-1	TRBJ2-2
SAREDRPHGYT	TRBV20-1	TRBJ1-2
RISSIANYNEQF	TRBV20-1	TRBJ2-1
ASSIDSRAYNEQF	TRBV19	TRBJ2-1
ASSYGGPSGNTIY	TRBV6-5	TRBJ1-3
SASRAGTRRLEQY	TRBV20-1	TRBJ2-7
ASSNPQGAEAF	TRBV5-1	TRBJ1-1
ASSDVGGVFDEQY	TRBV2	TRBJ2-7
ASSTPRTGRETQY	TRBV6-1	TRBJ2-5
SARSAYRNTEAF	TRBV20-1	TRBJ1-1
ASSLAAGPTGELF	TRBV12-3/TRBV12-4	TRBJ2-2
AWARGPGGETQY	TRBV30	TRBJ2-5
ASSSPGTSGASSTDTQY	TRBV7-6	TRBJ2-3